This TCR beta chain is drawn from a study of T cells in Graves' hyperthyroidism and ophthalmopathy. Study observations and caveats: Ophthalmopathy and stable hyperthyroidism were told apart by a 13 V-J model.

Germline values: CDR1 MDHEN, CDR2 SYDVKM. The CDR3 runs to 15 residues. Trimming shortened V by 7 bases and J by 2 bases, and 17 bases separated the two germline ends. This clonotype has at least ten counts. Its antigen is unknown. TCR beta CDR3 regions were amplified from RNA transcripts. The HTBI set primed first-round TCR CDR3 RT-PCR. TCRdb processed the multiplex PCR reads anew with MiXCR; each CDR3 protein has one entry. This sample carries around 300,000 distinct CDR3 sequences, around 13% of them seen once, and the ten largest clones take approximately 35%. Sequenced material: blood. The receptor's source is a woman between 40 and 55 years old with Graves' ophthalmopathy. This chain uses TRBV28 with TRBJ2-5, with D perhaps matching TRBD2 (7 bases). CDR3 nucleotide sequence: TGTGCCAGCACGTCGGGGGGCGCGGGACAAGAGACCCAGTACTTC. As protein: CASTSGGAGQETQYF.